This T cell receptor beta chain was sequenced during a study of PD-L1 blockade in urothelial cancer. This CDR3 is 15 amino acids long. Trimming removed 5 bases from V and 6 bases from J, with 20 bases in between. Germline CDR1 reads SEHNR; CDR2 reads FQNEAQ (reference sequence). TCR analog templates of synthetic origin were spiked into each PCR. Sequencing was performed with immunoSEQ multiplex PCR; in TCRdb, only in-frame clones are kept and a portion is missing. The sample consists of around 33,000 clones, roughly 82% of them appearing once. Patients in the study were battling locally advanced or metastatic urothelial carcinoma.

The source material was PBMCs, sampled around atezolizumab (anti-PD-L1) treatment. The origin of this receptor is a man between 65 and 85 years old with urothelial cancer. This sequence joins TRBV7-9 and TRBJ2-7; tentatively, D is TRBD1 (5 bases). The CDR3 DNA is TGTGCCAGCAGCCCGAGGACAAACGCGGCGACCGAGCAGTACTTC. This translates into CASSPRTNAATEQYF.